Presented here are 6 T cell receptor beta chains from one specimen sequenced in a study of early T cells in non-severe SARS-CoV-2 infection. TCRdb reprocessed the 5' RACE reads via MiXCR and lists one record per CDR3 protein. The profile shows roughly 70,000 distinct CDR3 sequences, around 20% of them singletons. Sequencing used whole blood, obtained at baseline. The receptors stem from an adult who was a healthcare worker with PCR-confirmed SARS-CoV-2 infection or an uninfected control (not recorded which).

The chain employs TRBV18 and TRBJ1-1; unclear D gene. This CDR3 spans 15 amino acids. Trimming shortened V by 4 bases and J by 2 bases, and 14 bases separated the two germline ends. Germline V CDR1 and CDR2: KGHSH, LQKENI. CDR3 DNA sequence: TGTGCCAGCTCACTAGCGTCAGAAAGAAACACTGAAGCTTTCTTT. It specifies CASSLASERNTEAFF.

The V and J genes are TRBV11-2 and TRBJ2-3; the match to TRBD2 covers 7 bases. CDR1 and CDR2 from the germline V gene are SGHAT and FQNNGV. The CDR3 runs 17 residues. V was clipped by 5 bases and J by 3 bases; unmatched bases: 14. CDR3 bases: TGTGCCAGCAGCCCCTCTCCGGGACTACCTCTTACAGATACGCAGTATTTT. It encodes CASSPSPGLPLTDTQYF.

The rearrangement uses TRBV2 and TRBJ2-6, with unresolved D. Trimming pared 7 bases from V and 2 bases from J, leaving 9 bases between. Germline lookup yields CDR1 SNHLY and CDR2 FYNNEI. The CDR3 has 14 amino acids. The CDR3 DNA follows: TGTGCCAGCATGGATCGGACTGGGGCCAACGTCCTGACTTTC. This encodes CASMDRTGANVLTF.

The sample holds a few counts of this clonotype. The chain employs TRBV18 and TRBJ2-3, with TRBD2 matching 11 bases. Germline trimming cut 2 bases from V and 2 bases from J; bases unmatched to any gene: 3. Looked up from germline, CDR1 is KGHSH and CDR2 is LQKENI. The CDR3 is made up of 16 amino acids. The CDR3 loop reads CASSPLLAGDTDTQYF. The DNA for the CDR3 is TGTGCCAGCTCACCATTACTAGCGGGGGACACAGATACGCAGTATTTT. The variable domain in full, with the rest retrieved from reference TRBV18 and TRBJ2-3, is NAGVMQNPRHLVRRRGQEARLRCSPMKGHSHVYWYRQLPEEGLKFMVYLQKENIIDESGMPKERFSAEFPKEGPSILRIQQVVRGDSAAYFCASSPLLAGDTDTQYFGPGTRLTVL.

This clonotype was detected a few times. The chain uses TRBV19 and TRBJ2-5; 7 nucleotides align to TRBD2. The trim removed 6 bases at V and 1 base at J, leaving 14 bases unmatched. This CDR3 comprises 17 residues. Germline values: CDR1 LNHDA, CDR2 SQIVND (reference sequence). The CDR3 spells CASSTTGLAALQETQYF. Written as DNA, the CDR3 is TGTGCCAGTAGCACTACTGGGCTAGCGGCCCTCCAAGAGACCCAGTACTTC.

A few counts support this clonotype. The chain employs TRBV6-2 or TRBV6-3 and TRBJ2-1; D is perhaps TRBD2 (5 bases). Germline CDR1 MNHEY, CDR2 SVGEGT. The CDR3 loop spans 12 amino acids. Trimming left V 8 bases short and J 7 bases short, with 12 bases between. CDR3 DNA: TGTGCCAGCCGGGGAATCGTGAATGAGCAGTTCTTC. Amino acids: CASRGIVNEQFF.